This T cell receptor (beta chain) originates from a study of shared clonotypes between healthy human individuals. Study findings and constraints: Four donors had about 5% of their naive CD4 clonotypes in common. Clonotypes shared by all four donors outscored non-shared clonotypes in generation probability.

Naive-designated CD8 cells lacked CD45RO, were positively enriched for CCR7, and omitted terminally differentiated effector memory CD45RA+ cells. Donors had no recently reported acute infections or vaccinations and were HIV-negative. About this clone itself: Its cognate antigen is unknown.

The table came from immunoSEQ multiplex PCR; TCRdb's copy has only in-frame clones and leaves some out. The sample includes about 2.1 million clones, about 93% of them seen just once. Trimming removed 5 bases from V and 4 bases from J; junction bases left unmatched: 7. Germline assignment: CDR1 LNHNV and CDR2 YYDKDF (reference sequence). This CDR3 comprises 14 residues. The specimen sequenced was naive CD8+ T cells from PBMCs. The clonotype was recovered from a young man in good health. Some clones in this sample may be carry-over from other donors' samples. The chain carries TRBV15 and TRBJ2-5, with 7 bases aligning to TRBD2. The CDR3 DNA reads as TGTGCCACCAGCGACCGGACGGGAGGAGAGACCCAGTACTTC. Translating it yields CATSDRTGGETQYF.